The 3 T cell receptor beta chains below were found in one sample sequenced in a study of cytomegalovirus exposure and HLA in healthy donors. Primers: 60 Vbeta forward and 13 Jbeta reverse. The repertoire was sequenced with immunoSEQ multiplex PCR; TCRdb's copy has only in-frame clones and lacks some. The data contain more than 85,000 clones, around 70% of them singletons. Sequencing was carried out using PBMCs. The receptors derive from a woman aged 45-65 years in good health and CMV-seropositive.

V gene TRBV28 combines with J gene TRBJ2-7; 15 bases match TRBD2. Gene TRBJ2-1 matches the end of the DNA better, so the J call may be wrong. The germline gives CDR1 MDHEN, CDR2 SYDVKM. The CDR3 loop spans 17 amino acids. The CDR3 loop is CASSGPGTSGRRGEQFF. CDR3 DNA sequence: TGTGCCAGCAGTGGACCCGGGACTAGCGGGAGGAGGGGTGAGCAGTTCTTC.

The V gene is TRBV19, the J gene TRBJ2-7, with 10 bases fitting TRBD1. Germline loops: CDR1 LNHDA, CDR2 SQIVND (reference sequence). The CDR3 totals 13 residues. The J segment lost 5 bases and the V segment lost 4 bases, leaving 2 bases of the junction unmatched. The CDR3 reads CASSRDRGDEQYF. DNA of the CDR3: TGTGCCAGTAGTAGGGACAGGGGTGACGAGCAGTACTTC. Variable domain in full (rest from reference TRBV19 and TRBJ2-7): DGGITQSPKYLFRKEGQNVTLSCEQNLNHDAMYWYRQDPGQGLRLIYYSQIVNDFQKGDIAEGYSVSREKKESFPLTVTSAQKNPTAFYLCASSRDRGDEQYFGPGTRLTVT.

V is TRBV28 and J is TRBJ1-4; tentatively, D is TRBD1 (5 bases). The CDR3 is 14 residues long. V was cut by 5 bases and J by 8 bases, with 15 bases left in between. CDR1 and CDR2 from the germline V gene are MDHEN and SYDVKM. DNA for the CDR3: TGTGCCAGCAGTCCTCAAGGGGTACGGGAAAAACTGTTTTTT. This encodes CASSPQGVREKLFF.